Each of the 14 T cell receptor beta chains below was sequenced from the same sample in a study of early stage breast cancer tumors. Generated by immunoSEQ multiplex PCR, the TCRdb table keeps only in-frame clones and is missing some. This sample has around 25,000 clones, with about two thirds found just once. Sequencing used breast tumor tissue. The receptors come from a person between 60 and 69 years old with breast cancer.

The chain couples TRBV30 to TRBJ2-7; 7 bases line up with TRBD2. Trimming took 2 bases from V and 2 from J; bases not matched to a gene: 9. The CDR3 consists of 15 residues. Germline V gene sequence: CDR1 GTSNPN, CDR2 SVGIG (reference sequence). The CDR3 region is CAWSTGGSGPYEQYF. The DNA for the CDR3 is TGTGCCTGGAGTACGGGCGGGAGTGGGCCCTACGAGCAGTACTTC.

V and J are TRBV28 and TRBJ1-2; 9 bases map to TRBD1. The CDR3 has 14 amino acids. CDR1 and CDR2 from the germline V gene are MDHEN and SYDVKM. With 7 bases clipped from V and 4 bases from J, the junction kept 7 bases outside the gene matches. CDR3 region: CASKRTGATYGYTF. The CDR3 nucleotides read TGTGCCAGCAAAAGGACAGGGGCCACCTATGGCTACACCTTC.

The genes are TRBV30 and TRBJ2-3; 7 bases fit TRBD2. Trimming at V came to 3 bases and at J to 5 bases, leaving 5 bases not matched to a gene. CDR1 and CDR2 from the germline V gene are GTSNPN and SVGIG (reference sequence). The CDR3 has 13 amino acids. The DNA for the CDR3 is TGTGCCTGGAGCAGAGGGGAGGGAGATACGCAGTATTTT. Protein sequence: CAWSRGEGDTQYF.

This clone is medium-sized by share. This chain joins TRBV7-2 and TRBJ2-7; 9 nucleotides line up with TRBD1. The V and J ends lost 4 bases and 5 bases, in that order; junction bases with no gene match: 9. Germline V CDR1 and CDR2: SGHTA, FQGNSA. This CDR3 region has 15 residues. The CDR3 nucleotides read TGTGCCAGCAGCTCTCGGGACAGGGCTTCGAACGAGCAGTACTTC. It specifies CASSSRDRASNEQYF.

Comment on this clone: Germline and junction disagree at one end, which may indicate a read error. V is TRBV28 and J is TRBJ2-7; 7 bases line up with TRBD1. The CDR3 has 13 residues. Per germline, CDR1 MDHEN and CDR2 SYDVKM. This CDR3 is CASLKFVGTATDW. The CDR3 nucleotides read TGTGCCAGCCTTAAATTCGTCGGGACAGCCACTGATTGG.

The CDR3 loop is CGARSRGYNEQFF. The CDR3, as DNA: TGTGGGGCCCGGTCAAGGGGCTACAATGAGCAGTTCTTC. The rearrangement uses TRBV6-1 and TRBJ2-1; D possibly corresponds to TRBD1 (5 bases). Germline V CDR1 and CDR2: MNHNS, SASEGT. This CDR3 is built from 13 residues.

The rearrangement uses TRBV5-1 and TRBJ2-3; 9 bases agree with TRBD2. CDR1 is SGHRS and CDR2 is YFSETQ in the germline V gene. Trimming at V came to 2 bases and at J to 0 bases, leaving 13 bases not matched to a gene. This CDR3 has 19 residues. CDR3 in amino acids: CASSLQAAGGISSTDTQYF. The CDR3 region has the DNA TGCGCCAGCAGCTTACAGGCGGCGGGAGGGATTTCTAGCACAGATACGCAGTATTTT.

The V gene is TRBV7-2, the J gene TRBJ2-1, with a weak D call TRBD2 (5 bases). V was cut by 3 bases and J by 2 bases, with 14 bases left in between. Germline V CDR1 and CDR2: SGHTA, FQGNSA. The CDR3 has 16 residues. CDR3 loop: CASSFLPPGTYNEQFF. CDR3 in DNA: TGTGCCAGCAGCTTTCTCCCCCCGGGGACCTACAATGAGCAGTTCTTC.

The gene calls are TRBV28 and TRBJ1-5; D may be TRBD1 (5 bases). The germline V and J ends were trimmed by 2 bases and 4 bases, with 15 bases remaining between them. From germline, CDR1 is MDHEN and CDR2 SYDVKM. The CDR3 extends over 16 amino acids. For the CDR3, the DNA is TGTGCCAGCAGTTTAGTGGAAGGGGTAACGAATCAGCCCCAGCATTTT. As protein: CASSLVEGVTNQPQHF.

The V gene is TRBV6-6, the J gene TRBJ2-2; D is possibly TRBD1 (5 bases). Between the trimmed V and J ends, which lost 6 bases and 1 base, there was a span of 9 bases. The CDR3 is 14 residues long. Looked up from germline, CDR1 is MNHNY and CDR2 is SVGAGI (reference sequence). As DNA, the CDR3 is TGTGCCAGCAGGTTAACAGGGAACACCGGGGAGCTGTTTTTT. Translating it yields CASRLTGNTGELFF.

The table lists this clone with a count of one. The rearrangement uses TRBV29-1 and TRBJ2-5, with TRBD2 as a possible D gene (6 bases). Trimming took 4 bases from V and 4 from J, leaving 16 bases between them. Germline V lookup: CDR1 SQVTM, CDR2 ANQGSEA. The CDR3 runs to 14 residues. This CDR3 reads CSVVGGDYPETQYF. In DNA form, the CDR3 reads TGCAGCGTTGTTGGCGGGGATTACCCAGAGACCCAGTACTTC.

The CDR3 nucleotides read TGTGCCAGCAGCGGGATCAGGGGGCCCAGGGACTATGGCTACACCTTC. Its protein product is CASSGIRGPRDYGYTF. This rearrangement joins TRBV9 to TRBJ1-2; 8 positions match TRBD1. CDR1 is SGDLS, CDR2 YYNGEE, per germline. With V trimmed by 3 bases and J by 3 bases, 10 bases remained unmatched. This CDR3 has 16 residues.

The gene calls are TRBV9 and TRBJ1-1; a possible D gene is TRBD1 (5 bases). V dropped 7 bases and J dropped 1 base, with 17 bases sitting between them. Germline CDR1 and CDR2: SGDLS and YYNGEE. This CDR3 is 15 amino acids long. This chain's CDR3 is CASSLDGGGNTEAFF. CDR3 nucleotides: TGTGCCAGCTCCTTGGACGGGGGAGGGAACACTGAAGCTTTCTTT.

The chain joins TRBV5-4 to TRBJ1-2; 8 bases line up with TRBD1. CDR1 and CDR2 from the germline V gene are SGHNT and YYREEE (reference sequence). V lost 4 bases and J lost 7; bases outside the gene matches: 6. The CDR3 is 13 amino acids. Here the CDR3 DNA reads TGTGCCAGCAGCATAGGACAGGGTGGTGGCTACACCTTC. Translating gives CASSIGQGGGYTF.